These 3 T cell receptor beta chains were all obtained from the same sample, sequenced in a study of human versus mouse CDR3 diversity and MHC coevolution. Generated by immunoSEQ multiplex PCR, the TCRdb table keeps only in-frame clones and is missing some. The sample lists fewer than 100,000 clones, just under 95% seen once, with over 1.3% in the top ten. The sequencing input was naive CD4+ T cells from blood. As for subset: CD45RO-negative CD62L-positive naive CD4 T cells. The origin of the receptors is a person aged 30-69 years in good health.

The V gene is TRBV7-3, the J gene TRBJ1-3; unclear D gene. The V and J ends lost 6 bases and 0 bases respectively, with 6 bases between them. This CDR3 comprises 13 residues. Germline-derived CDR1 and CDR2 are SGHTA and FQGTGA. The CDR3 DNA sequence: TGTGCCAGCAGGCCCAGCTCTGGAAACACCATATATTTT. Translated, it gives CASRPSSGNTIYF.

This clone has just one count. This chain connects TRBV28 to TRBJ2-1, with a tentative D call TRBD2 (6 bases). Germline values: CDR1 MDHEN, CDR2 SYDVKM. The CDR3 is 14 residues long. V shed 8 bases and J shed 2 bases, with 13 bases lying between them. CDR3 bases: TGTGCCAGCGGGGGGAAAATTCCCTACAATGAGCAGTTCTTC. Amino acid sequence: CASGGKIPYNEQFF.

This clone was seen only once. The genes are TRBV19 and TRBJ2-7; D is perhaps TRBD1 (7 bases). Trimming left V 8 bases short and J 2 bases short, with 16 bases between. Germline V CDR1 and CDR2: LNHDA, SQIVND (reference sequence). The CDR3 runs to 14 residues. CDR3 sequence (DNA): TGTGCCAGTGCCAGGGCAGGGGGGACCTACGAGCAGTACTTC. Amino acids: CASARAGGTYEQYF.